This entry lists 30 T cell receptor beta chains sequenced from one sample in a study of PD-L1 blockade in urothelial cancer. Clones were read by immunoSEQ multiplex PCR, and TCRdb kept only the in-frame ones, dropping some. The repertoire holds over 45,000 clones, with 70% to 90% as singletons. Sequences were derived from PBMCs, sampled around atezolizumab (anti-PD-L1) treatment. All receptors derive from a man between 60 and 70 years old with urothelial cancer.

CDR3 bases: TGCGCCAGCAGCCCTAGCGGACGCACCGGGGAGCTGTTTTTT. It encodes CASSPSGRTGELFF. The rearrangement joins TRBV5-1 to TRBJ2-2; 7 bases agree with TRBD2. Trimming removed 4 bases from V and 4 bases from J; junction bases left unmatched: 4. This CDR3 is built from 14 residues. CDR1 is SGHRS, CDR2 YFSETQ, per germline.

This chain links TRBV19 with TRBJ2-5; maybe TRBD2 (5 bases). V shed 4 bases and J shed 4 bases, with 10 bases lying between them. Per germline, CDR1 LNHDA and CDR2 SQIVND (reference sequence). The CDR3 is made up of 13 amino acids. The CDR3 region has the DNA TGTGCCAGTAGTACTACTAGAGGAGAGACCCAGTACTTC. This sequence encodes CASSTTRGETQYF. Based on the CDR3 plus reference TRBV19 and TRBJ2-5, the full variable domain is DGGITQSPKYLFRKEGQNVTLSCEQNLNHDAMYWYRQDPGQGLRLIYYSQIVNDFQKGDIAEGYSVSREKKESFPLTVTSAQKNPTAFYLCASSTTRGETQYFGPGTRLLVL.

The V call is TRBV28, the J call TRBJ2-1; D gene unclear. CDR3 length: 15 amino acids. CDR1 MDHEN and CDR2 SYDVKM come from the germline V gene. The V gene lost 1 base and the J gene lost 5 bases, with 12 bases spanning the gap. As DNA, the CDR3 is TGTGCCAGCAGTTTATTTAACACAATAAACAATGAGCAGTTCTTC. Its protein product is CASSLFNTINNEQFF. The variable domain in full, completed from reference TRBV28 and TRBJ2-1, reads DVKVTQSSRYLVKRTGEKVFLECVQDMDHENMFWYRQDPGLGLRLIYFSYDVKMKEKGDIPEGYSVSREKKERFSLILESASTNQTSMYLCASSLFNTINNEQFFGPGTRLTVL.

The rearrangement links TRBV21-1 to TRBJ2-1; the listed D gene, TRBD2, was not tested against the DNA. TRBV21-1 is shown as a pseudogene. CDR3 size: 12 residues. Here the CDR3 DNA reads TGTGCCAGCAAGCGGGGGGGCAATGAGCAGTTCTTC. Protein sequence: CASKRGGNEQFF.

To note about this clone: Sequence at one end of the junction differs from germline and may be a read error. The chain employs TRBV7-7 and TRBJ2-2; D possibly uses TRBD1 or TRBD2 (7 bases each). The CDR3 consists of 13 residues. The germline V gene encodes CDR1 SSHAT and CDR2 FNYEAQ (reference sequence). The CDR3 is CASSGTATGELFF. CDR3 nucleotides: TGTGCTAGCAGCGGGACAGCCACCGGGGAGCTGTTTTTT.

The V gene is TRBV27, the J gene TRBJ2-7; TRBD1 agrees at 8 bases. This CDR3 has 13 amino acids. The V segment lost 0 bases and the J segment 6 bases; nucleotides outside the gene matches: 1. Per germline, CDR1 MNHEY and CDR2 SMNVEV (reference sequence). The CDR3 loop reads CASSLSGQVEQYF. The CDR3 nucleotides are TGTGCCAGCAGTTTATCGGGACAGGTCGAGCAGTACTTC.

V gene TRBV5-4 combines with J gene TRBJ2-5; maybe TRBD2 (5 bases). The germline V gene encodes CDR1 SGHNT and CDR2 YYREEE (reference sequence). Trimming removed 4 bases at V and 0 bases at J, with 10 bases between. The CDR3 is made up of 14 amino acids. The CDR3 loop is CASSREINQETQYF. CDR3 nucleotides: TGTGCCAGCAGCAGGGAGATTAACCAAGAGACCCAGTACTTC.

This clone was seen just once. The DNA of the CDR3 is TGCGCCAGCAGCCATCTCCCGGGACAGGGCCCAGATACGCAGTATTTT. It encodes CASSHLPGQGPDTQYF. This chain links TRBV4-3 with TRBJ2-3; 9 nucleotides agree with TRBD1. J lost 4 bases, V lost 3 bases, and 8 bases had no gene match. CDR3 length equals 16 residues. Germline V gene sequence: CDR1 LGHNA, CDR2 YSLEER.

The CDR3 loop reads CAWVPREATEAFF. The CDR3 region has the DNA TGTGCCTGGGTACCCAGGGAGGCCACTGAAGCTTTCTTT. The chain links TRBV30 to TRBJ1-1; possible D gene TRBD1, 5 bases. V was pared by 5 bases and J by 4 bases, with 14 bases between. CDR3 length: 13 residues. Germline values: CDR1 GTSNPN, CDR2 SVGIG (reference sequence). Full variable domain (missing parts from reference TRBV30 and TRBJ1-1): SQTIHQWPATLVQPVGSPLSLECTVEGTSNPNLYWYRQAAGRGLQLLFYSVGIGQISSEVPQNLSASRPQDRQFILSSKKLLLSDSGFYLCAWVPREATEAFFGQGTRLTVV.

V usage is TRBV30 and J usage is TRBJ1-4, with D tentatively TRBD1 (5 bases). Trimming took off 0 bases at V and 1 base at J, with 12 bases between the two ends. CDR3 length: 16 residues. Per germline, CDR1 GTSNPN and CDR2 SVGIG (reference sequence). The CDR3 nucleotides read TGTGCCTGGAGTGTAATGGGGGGGTTAACTAATGAAAAACTGTTTTTT. This translates into CAWSVMGGLTNEKLFF. The entire variable domain, with the rest obtained from reference TRBV30 and TRBJ1-4, is as follows: SQTIHQWPATLVQPVGSPLSLECTVEGTSNPNLYWYRQAAGRGLQLLFYSVGIGQISSEVPQNLSASRPQDRQFILSSKKLLLSDSGFYLCAWSVMGGLTNEKLFFGSGTQLSVL.

The J gene is TRBJ1-1, the V gene TRBV27, with 7 bases identical to TRBD1. V gave up 7 bases and J gave up 3 bases; unmatched junction bases: 26. Per germline, CDR1 MNHEY and CDR2 SMNVEV (reference sequence). The CDR3 length is 20 residues. CDR3 nucleotide sequence: TGTGCCAGCACTTTTAGAGTCGGGACAGCCAGGATTAAGGGAGACACTGAAGCTTTCTTT. Translation: CASTFRVGTARIKGDTEAFF.

V usage is TRBV6-5 and J usage is TRBJ1-6; 9 nucleotides align to TRBD1. This CDR3 comprises 14 residues. The V gene's germline CDR1 is MNHEY and CDR2 SVGAGI. J lost 9 bases, V lost 4 bases, and 4 bases had no gene match. CDR3 sequence: CASSSRQGGSPLHF. The CDR3 nucleotides are TGTGCCAGCAGTTCTCGACAGGGGGGTTCACCCCTCCACTTT.

The V gene is TRBV7-3, the J gene TRBJ1-2, with TRBD1 as a possible D gene (6 bases). Germline V gives CDR1 SGHTA, CDR2 FQGTGA. Between the trimmed V and J ends, which lost 2 bases and 1 base, there was a span of 17 bases. This CDR3 has 17 amino acids. CDR3 in DNA: TGTGCCAGCAGCTTAGATGAGCTGGGGGCCTATAACTATGGCTACACCTTC. Translating it yields CASSLDELGAYNYGYTF.

This sequence joins TRBV14 and TRBJ1-1, with 7 bases that match TRBD1. Trimming cost V 7 bases and J 1 base; bases outside gene matches: 3. The CDR3 runs 13 residues. The germline CDR1 and CDR2 sequences are SGHDN and FVKESK. The CDR3 loop reads CASKGQTNTEAFF. The CDR3 DNA follows: TGTGCCAGCAAGGGACAGACGAACACTGAAGCTTTCTTT.

This rearrangement joins TRBV29-1 to TRBJ2-1, with 7 bases that match TRBD2. V trimming: 5 bases; J trimming: 7 bases; junction bases outside the gene matches: 14. From germline, CDR1 is SQVTM and CDR2 ANQGSEA. The length of the CDR3 is 15 residues. CDR3 coding DNA: TGCAGCGTTCGCGGGAGCCTCACCCTCGGGAATGAGCAGTTCTTC. Protein sequence: CSVRGSLTLGNEQFF.

The CDR3 nucleotides are TGTGCCAGCAGTTTGCAGGATTCGCACTATGGCTACACCTTC. Encoded protein: CASSLQDSHYGYTF. The J gene is TRBJ1-2, the V gene TRBV28; no definite D call. The CDR3 loop spans 14 amino acids. The V end lost 3 bases, the J end lost 3 bases, and 11 bases lay between the germline ends. Germline V gene sequence: CDR1 MDHEN, CDR2 SYDVKM.

This chain links TRBV7-2 with TRBJ2-1; D unclear. The CDR3 spans 13 residues. V was clipped by 4 bases and J by 7 bases, with 11 bases between them. The germline gives CDR1 SGHTA, CDR2 FQGNSA. The CDR3 region is CASSYILKNEQFF. CDR3 nucleotides: TGTGCCAGCAGCTATATACTCAAGAATGAGCAGTTCTTC. Variable domain in full (rest from reference TRBV7-2 and TRBJ2-1): GAGVSQSPSNKVTEKGKDVELRCDPISGHTALYWYRQSLGQGLEFLIYFQGNSAPDKSGLPSDRFSAERTGGSVSTLTIQRTQQEDSAVYLCASSYILKNEQFFGPGTRLTVL.

This CDR3 reads CASSSQGYTGELFF. The CDR3 region has the DNA TGTGCCAGCAGCTCACAGGGTTACACCGGGGAGCTGTTTTTT. This sequence joins TRBV11-2 and TRBJ2-2, with TRBD1 as a possible D gene (6 bases). V was pared by 4 bases and J by 3 bases, with 9 bases between. CDR1 SGHAT and CDR2 FQNNGV come from the germline V gene. This CDR3 region has 14 residues.

The rearrangement uses TRBV5-1 and TRBJ1-2; D possibly corresponds to TRBD1 (6 bases). Between the trimmed V and J ends, which lost 5 bases and 0 bases, there was a span of 11 bases. The CDR3 runs to 14 residues. Germline values: CDR1 SGHRS, CDR2 YFSETQ. CDR3 DNA: TGCGCCAGCAGATCCGGGACAACTAACTATGGCTACACCTTC. The encoded protein is CASRSGTTNYGYTF.

The chain links TRBV19 to TRBJ2-5, with a tentative D call TRBD1 (6 bases). Deletions cut 8 bases from V and 4 bases from J, with 14 bases between. Germline CDR1 LNHDA, CDR2 SQIVND (reference sequence). CDR3 length equals 13 residues. In DNA, the CDR3 is TGTGCCAGTTGGCCAGGGGAAGGAGAGACCCAGTACTTC. Encoded protein: CASWPGEGETQYF.

The CDR3 region is CASSSSHNQPQHF. The CDR3 DNA is TGTGCCAGCAGTTCATCCCACAATCAGCCCCAGCATTTT. The rearrangement joins TRBV27 to TRBJ1-5; D gene uncertain. The germline gives CDR1 MNHEY, CDR2 SMNVEV (reference sequence). The CDR3 is made up of 13 amino acids. The V and J ends lost 4 bases and 3 bases respectively, with 7 bases between them.

This clone was picked up one time. CDR3 in amino acids: CASSRGQGGFQGEQYF. Written as DNA, the CDR3 is TGCGCCAGCAGCCGCGGACAGGGCGGTTTTCAAGGCGAGCAGTACTTC. The chain links TRBV5-1 to TRBJ2-7; TRBD1 matches at 8 bases. CDR1 and CDR2 from the germline V gene are SGHRS and YFSETQ. The V and J ends lost 4 bases and 6 bases, in that order; junction bases with no gene match: 15. There are 16 residues in the CDR3. Combining the CDR3 with reference TRBV5-1 and TRBJ2-7 gives the whole variable domain KAGVTQTPRYLIKTRGQQVTLSCSPISGHRSVSWYQQTPGQGLQFLFEYFSETQRNKGNFPGRFSGRQFSNSRSEMNVSTLELGDSALYLCASSRGQGGFQGEQYFGPGTRLTVT.

The chain carries TRBV6-1 and TRBJ2-3, with unresolved D. CDR3 size: 13 residues. V shed 4 bases and J shed 6 bases, with 11 bases lying between them. Germline V gene sequence: CDR1 MNHNS, CDR2 SASEGT. The CDR3 sequence: CASSAVTVDTQYF. The CDR3 DNA sequence: TGTGCCAGCAGTGCCGTCACGGTGGATACGCAGTATTTT.

This chain uses TRBV5-1 with TRBJ1-4, with no clear D. Trimming cost V 0 bases and J 7 bases, with 10 bases left between them. Germline V gene lookup returns CDR1 SGHRS and CDR2 YFSETQ. The CDR3 sequence is 14 residues long. The CDR3, as DNA: TGCGCCAGCAGCTTGGACCAAAGGAGTGAAAAACTGTTTTTT. Its protein product is CASSLDQRSEKLFF.

This rearrangement joins TRBV5-4 to TRBJ1-2; 7 nucleotides match TRBD1. The CDR3 is 16 residues long. In germline, CDR1 is SGHNT, CDR2 YYREEE (reference sequence). V shed 4 bases, J shed 2 bases, and the junction held 11 bases outside the gene matches. CDR3 DNA sequence: TGTGCCAGCAGCCTACAGGGGCTTTCGTCCAACTATGGCTACACCTTC. Amino acids: CASSLQGLSSNYGYTF.

The V call is TRBV11-1, the J call TRBJ2-3, with D maybe TRBD2 (5 bases). The germline V and J ends were trimmed by 2 bases and 4 bases, with 16 bases remaining between them. CDR3 length: 16 amino acids. Germline V gene sequence: CDR1 SGHAT, CDR2 FQDESV (reference sequence). The DNA of the CDR3 is TGTGCCAGCAGCTTATTAGGGCGGGCTTCTTCAGATACGCAGTATTTT. It codes for CASSLLGRASSDTQYF.

This chain connects TRBV18 to TRBJ1-1; 7 bases map to TRBD1. V shed 3 bases, J shed 4 bases, and the junction held 2 bases outside the gene matches. The CDR3 runs 13 residues. Germline-derived CDR1 and CDR2 are KGHSH and LQKENI. As DNA, the CDR3 is TGTGCCAGCTCACCGTGGACAGGCACTGAAGCTTTCTTT. It is translated as CASSPWTGTEAFF.

This chain joins TRBV27 and TRBJ2-7; a possible D gene is TRBD2 (6 bases). Trimming left V 5 bases short and J 3 bases short, with 17 bases between. The CDR3 is made up of 15 amino acids. Germline CDR1 and CDR2: MNHEY and SMNVEV (reference sequence). CDR3: CASSPDILGGYEQYF. CDR3 bases: TGTGCCAGCAGTCCCGATATATTGGGAGGCTACGAGCAGTACTTC.

The V gene is TRBV18, the J gene TRBJ2-7, with D possibly matching TRBD1 (7 bases). Deletions cut 4 bases from V and 2 bases from J, with 12 bases between. The CDR3 extends over 14 amino acids. From germline, CDR1 is KGHSH and CDR2 LQKENI. The CDR3 DNA follows: TGTGCCAGCTCACAGGCGGGACAGACCTACGAGCAGTACTTC. It yields the protein CASSQAGQTYEQYF.

The chain recombines TRBV5-4 with TRBJ2-7; TRBD2 matches at 9 bases. Losses at the gene ends were 1 base for V and 7 bases for J; bases not matched to a gene: 9. In germline, CDR1 is SGHNT, CDR2 YYREEE (reference sequence). The CDR3 contains 15 residues. This CDR3 reads CASSLYVAGAGEQYF. The CDR3 DNA sequence: TGTGCCAGCAGCTTGTACGTAGCGGGGGCGGGGGAGCAGTACTTC.